The clone carrying this T cell receptor beta chain was observed a handful of times. What it recognizes is unknown. This record comes from a study of OX40 agonist ivuxolimab in advanced cancers. Study-wide background: The patients' treatment was ivuxolimab, an agonistic anti-OX40 (CD134) antibody. The patients received ivuxolimab by intravenous route every 2 weeks at 0.01 to 10 mg/kg.

The protocol was immunoSEQ multiplex PCR, while the TCRdb copy is restricted to in-frame clones and leaves out a portion. This sample has some 83,000 clones, with 86% found just once. V dropped 8 bases and J dropped 8 bases, with 24 bases sitting between them. The CDR3 runs 15 residues. Germline CDR1 and CDR2: MNHEY and SVGAGI. Study conclusions and caveats: CD8+ T cells showed, on average, more clonal expansion than CD4+ cells.

The sample was CD4+ or CD8+ T cells sorted from blood, taken in a trial of the OX40 agonist ivuxolimab. The chain combines TRBV6-5 with TRBJ1-2; a possible D gene is TRBD1 (5 bases). This clonotype was obtained from an adult with an advanced solid tumor such as melanoma, head and neck, liver or kidney cancer. The DNA for the CDR3 is TGTGCCAGCTCCCGCGGGGCCCAACCTAGTCAGGGCTACACCTTC. As protein: CASSRGAQPSQGYTF.